Below are 3 T cell receptor beta chains sequenced from a single sample in a study of blood T cell repertoires in COVID-19. The assay was immunoSEQ multiplex PCR, and TCRdb's table has in-frame clones only and misses some. The sample yields some 63,000 clones, around 80% seen once. The specimen was peripheral blood. Every receptor here comes from a human donor in a cohort sampled during active COVID-19.

V and J are TRBV2 and TRBJ2-6; 12 bases map to TRBD1. CDR1 and CDR2 (germline): SNHLY, FYNNEI. This CDR3 spans 18 amino acids. Unmatched junction bases numbered 7, after V lost 6 bases and J lost 1 base. CDR3 bases: TGTGCCAGCAGGGGGACAGGGGGCACTCTATCTGGGGCCAACGTCCTGACTTTC. Translating it yields CASRGTGGTLSGANVLTF.

The genes are TRBV7-6 and TRBJ2-1, with TRBD2 identical over 9 bases. The V gene end was trimmed by 10 bases and the J gene end by 8 bases; junction bases not matched to a gene: 15. Per germline, CDR1 SGHVS and CDR2 FNYEAQ. There are 15 residues in the CDR3. The CDR3 coding sequence is TGTGCCATATCACCGGGACTAGCTCGGGGGGATGAGCAGTTCTTC. The encoded protein is CAISPGLARGDEQFF.

CDR3 loop: CASSPKRSGRVSEQYF. In DNA form, the CDR3 reads TGTGCCAGCTCCCCAAAACGCAGCGGGAGGGTTAGCGAGCAGTACTTC. The chain is built from TRBV18 and TRBJ2-7, with 10 bases matching TRBD2. CDR1 KGHSH and CDR2 LQKENI come from the germline V gene. V lost 6 bases to trimming and J lost 6 bases; unmatched junction nucleotides: 14. The CDR3 extends over 16 amino acids.